This is a list of T cell receptor beta chains from one sample in a study of neurological immune-mediated disorders. TCRdb called the 5' RACE reads again in MiXCR, with one record for every CDR3 protein. This table has tens of thousands of distinct CDR3 sequences, about 10% appearing once. Sequencing was carried out using PBMCs. These receptors were obtained from a male donor with HTLV-1-associated myelopathy (HAM/TSP). Both conserved end residues are part of each CDR3. The order of the fields is J gene, V gene, clone size, D gene, CDR3 DNA, CDR3 protein. The D gene is left open where the match is weak. Not all rows give a size; the values are once, few, many and, for expanded clones, a class.

TRBJ1-3,TRBV3-1,many,.,TGTGCCAGCAGCCAAACCGGGGCTCACTCTGGAAACACCATATATTTT,CASSQTGAHSGNTIYF
TRBJ2-1,TRBV28,many,.,TGTGCCAGCCATCACGGGAATGAGCAGTTCTTC,CASHHGNEQFF
TRBJ1-1,TRBV30,.,.,TGTGCCTGGAAGAAGGACGTGAACACTGAAGCTTTCTTT,CAWKKDVNTEAFF
TRBJ1-1,TRBV6-1,many,.,TGTGCCAGCATTGCGGTGGGGACTGAAGCTTTCTTT,CASIAVGTEAFF
TRBJ1-1,TRBV12-3/TRBV12-4,many,.,TGTGCCAGCACCGAAGGACATCTCACTGAAGCTTTCTTT,CASTEGHLTEAFF
TRBJ2-2,TRBV6-5,many,TRBD2,TGTGCCAGCAGCCAAATTGGCGGGGGTCGGAAGAGAAACACCGGGGAGCTGTTTTTT,CASSQIGGGRKRNTGELFF
TRBJ2-7,TRBV6-5,many,.,TGTGCCAGCAGGATTGACACTCTCCGACACGAGCAGTACTTC,CASRIDTLRHEQYF
TRBJ1-5,TRBV10-3,.,.,TGTGCCATCAGGTCCGGTCCCGAGGGCGATCAGCCCCAGCATTTT,CAIRSGPEGDQPQHF
TRBJ2-3,TRBV5-1,few,TRBD2,TGCGCCAGCAGCTTGGGCGGGGGGGCCTGGGCAGATACGCAGTATTTT,CASSLGGGAWADTQYF
TRBJ1-4,TRBV7-2,.,TRBD1,TGTGCCAGCAGCTTGCTACAGGGGGAAAAACTGTTTTTT,CASSLLQGEKLFF
TRBJ2-3,TRBV5-1,many,.,TGCGCCAGCAGCTTGGAGAGTACAGATACGCAGTATTTT,CASSLESTDTQYF
TRBJ1-4,TRBV5-1,many,TRBD1,TGCGCCAGCAGCTCGCGCGGACAGGGCGATAAAAAACTGTTTTTT,CASSSRGQGDKKLFF
TRBJ1-1,TRBV6-6,many,.,TGTGCCAGCTGGGGCCCGAACACTGAAGCTTTCTTT,CASWGPNTEAFF
TRBJ1-6,TRBV15,many,TRBD1,TGTGCCACCAGCACCGGGACAGCCGCCTTTTCACCCCTCCACTTT,CATSTGTAAFSPLHF
TRBJ2-3,TRBV29-1,many,.,TGCAGCGTTGACGGTACCTCTAGCACAGATACGCAGTATTTT,CSVDGTSSTDTQYF
TRBJ2-2,TRBV20-1,many,.,TGCAGTGCTGGACGGATCGGTTCCGGGGAGCTGTTTTTT,CSAGRIGSGELFF
TRBJ2-5,TRBV29-1,.,.,TGCAGCGTGCTAAGGGGGACGCGGCAAGAGACCCAGTACTTC,CSVLRGTRQETQYF
TRBJ1-2,TRBV4-2,many,.,TGTGCCAGCAGCCGGACGGTTGGAGGGAACTATGGCTACACCTTC,CASSRTVGGNYGYTF
TRBJ2-7,TRBV20-1,many,.,TGCAGTGCTAGCACCTCCAGCGGCTCCTACGAGCAGTACTTC,CSASTSSGSYEQYF
TRBJ2-3,TRBV5-1,many,TRBD2,TGCGCCAGCAGCCCCCCAGCGGGGGTTTTAGATACGCAGTATTTT,CASSPPAGVLDTQYF
TRBJ1-1,TRBV20-1,many,.,TGCAGTGCTAGAGACCCTCGGGATTACATGAACACTGAAGCTTTCTTT,CSARDPRDYMNTEAFF
TRBJ2-2,TRBV5-6,many,.,TGTGCCAGCAGCGGGGGACTGGGCACCGGGGAGCTGTTTTTT,CASSGGLGTGELFF
TRBJ1-1,TRBV5-8,many,.,TGTGCCAGCATCTGGAACACTGAAGCTTTCTTT,CASIWNTEAFF
TRBJ2-1,TRBV20-1,few,TRBD2,TGCAGTGCTAATACCCTAGCGGGGGAGCAGTTCTTC,CSANTLAGEQFF
TRBJ2-1,TRBV6-2/TRBV6-3,many,TRBD2,TGTGCCAGCAGTTACGCGACGGGGGGGCCCAATCTATACAATGAGCAGTTCTTC,CASSYATGGPNLYNEQFF
TRBJ1-1,TRBV3-1,many,.,TGTGCCAGCAGCCAAGAGGGGCTGTTTGCTGAAGCTTTCTTT,CASSQEGLFAEAFF
TRBJ2-3,TRBV6-5,.,TRBD2,TGTGCCAGCAGGGAGCGGGGGGGTAGGGATACGCAGTATTTT,CASRERGGRDTQYF
TRBJ2-7,TRBV5-6,many,TRBD1,TGTGCCAGCAGCGACGGGACAGGGAGCTACGAGCAGTACTTC,CASSDGTGSYEQYF